Each of the 14 T cell receptor beta chains below was sequenced from the same sample in a study of blood T cell repertoires in COVID-19. The assay was immunoSEQ multiplex PCR, and TCRdb's table has in-frame clones only and misses some. The sample consists of fewer than 300,000 clones, 80% to 95% of them appearing once. Sequenced material: PBMCs or T cells enriched from blood (not recorded which). These receptors all come from a woman in her twenties or thirties who had recovered from COVID-19.

This clone was counted a single time. V and J are TRBV13 and TRBJ1-2; 7 bases are a match to TRBD1. The CDR3 has 15 residues. The V and J ends lost 4 bases and 7 bases, in that order; junction bases with no gene match: 12. Germline CDR1 is PRHDT and CDR2 is FYEKMQ (reference sequence). CDR3 amino acids: CASSSQTGPLSGYTF. The CDR3 nucleotides read TGTGCCAGCAGCTCCCAGACAGGGCCCCTATCTGGCTACACCTTC. The complete variable domain, with remaining parts taken from reference TRBV13 and TRBJ1-2, reads AAGVIQSPRHLIKEKRETATLKCYPIPRHDTVYWYQQGPGQDPQFLISFYEKMQSDKGSIPDRFSAQQFSDYHSELNMSSLELGDSALYFCASSSQTGPLSGYTFGSGTRLTVV.

J is TRBJ2-7 and V is TRBV29-1, with 7 bases fitting TRBD2. The CDR3 spans 12 residues. CDR1 is SQVTM and CDR2 is ANQGSEA in the germline V gene. V shed 4 bases, J shed 7 bases, and the junction held 7 bases outside the gene matches. The CDR3 bases are TGCAGCGTTGTCGACGGGAGGTGGGAGCAGTACTTC. Its protein is CSVVDGRWEQYF.

The rearrangement uses TRBV2 and TRBJ1-3; TRBD1 might be the D (5 bases). V was clipped by 5 bases and J by 8 bases, with 13 bases between them. This CDR3 is built from 13 residues. Germline V gene data show CDR1 as SNHLY and CDR2 as FYNNEI. The CDR3 here is CASSPMTEHTIYF. Written as DNA, the CDR3 is TGTGCCAGCAGTCCTATGACAGAACACACCATATATTTT.

The chain is built from TRBV5-6 and TRBJ2-5, with TRBD2 identical over 7 bases. The CDR3 extends over 16 amino acids. Germline values: CDR1 SGHDT, CDR2 YYEEEE. J lost 5 bases, V lost 3 bases, and 13 bases had no gene match. CDR3: CASSWGLGGKGETQYF. The CDR3 nucleotides are TGTGCCAGCAGCTGGGGCCTCGGGGGGAAGGGCGAGACCCAGTACTTC. The complete variable domain, with remaining parts taken from reference TRBV5-6 and TRBJ2-5, reads DAGVTQSPTHLIKTRGQQVTLRCSPKSGHDTVSWYQQALGQGPQFIFQYYEEEERQRGNFPDRFSGHQFPNYSSELNVNALLLGDSALYLCASSWGLGGKGETQYFGPGTRLLVL.

V is TRBV4-3 and J is TRBJ1-5; no definite D call. Trimming left V 0 bases short and J 5 bases short, with 8 bases between. Per the germline V gene, CDR1 is LGHNA and CDR2 is YSLEER. The CDR3 extends over 14 amino acids. In DNA, the CDR3 is TGCGCCAGCAGCCAAGATTCGGGGTATCAGCCCCAGCATTTT. Translation: CASSQDSGYQPQHF.

This chain joins TRBV6-5 and TRBJ1-4; unclear D gene. Trimming took off 10 bases at V and 5 bases at J, with 8 bases between the two ends. Germline-derived CDR1 and CDR2 are MNHEY and SVGAGI. The CDR3 runs 11 residues. CDR3 DNA sequence: TGTGCCACGGGTCTAAATGAAAAACTGTTTTTT. Translated: CATGLNEKLFF.

The chain combines TRBV5-1 with TRBJ2-1, with 8 positions matching TRBD2. Germline V gene sequence: CDR1 SGHRS, CDR2 YFSETQ. CDR3 length equals 16 residues. Losses at the gene ends were 5 bases for V and 9 bases for J; bases not matched to a gene: 16. Written as DNA, the CDR3 is TGCGCCAGCAGGTACAGCCCGGGGGGGGACTTCTCTGAGCAGTTCTTC. Encoded protein: CASRYSPGGDFSEQFF.

The V gene is TRBV6-1, the J gene TRBJ2-1, with 11 nucleotides matching TRBD2. V was clipped by 4 bases and J by 9 bases; unmatched bases: 11. The CDR3 totals 16 residues. Germline CDR1 MNHNS, CDR2 SASEGT. Here the CDR3 reads CASSGRTSGSGSEQFF. DNA of the CDR3: TGTGCCAGCAGTGGCCGTACTAGCGGGAGCGGGAGTGAGCAGTTCTTC.

This chain links TRBV28 with TRBJ2-3; 9 bases line up with TRBD1. Germline V gene lookup returns CDR1 MDHEN and CDR2 SYDVKM. The CDR3 contains 15 residues. Trimming removed 6 bases from V and 2 bases from J; junction bases left unmatched: 6. Here the CDR3 reads CASRPGQGITDTQYF. As DNA, the CDR3 is TGTGCCAGCAGGCCGGGACAGGGAATCACAGATACGCAGTATTTT.

The chain has TRBV30 and TRBJ2-1; 9 nucleotides align to TRBD2. J lost 7 bases, V lost 3 bases, and 7 bases had no gene match. CDR1 is GTSNPN, CDR2 SVGIG, per germline (reference sequence). The CDR3 is 14 amino acids. The CDR3 region is CAWRGGRAGNEQFF. The CDR3 bases are TGTGCCTGGAGAGGCGGGAGGGCCGGGAATGAGCAGTTCTTC.

The gene calls are TRBV28 and TRBJ2-7; a weak D match, TRBD1 (5 bases). This CDR3 is built from 14 residues. Germline values: CDR1 MDHEN, CDR2 SYDVKM. The germline V and J ends were trimmed by 4 bases and 6 bases, with 16 bases remaining between them. CDR3 in amino acids: CASSWAGPVGEQYF. For the CDR3, the DNA is TGTGCCAGCAGTTGGGCAGGGCCCGTGGGCGAGCAGTACTTC. Filled out from reference TRBV28 and TRBJ2-7, the complete variable domain reads DVKVTQSSRYLVKRTGEKVFLECVQDMDHENMFWYRQDPGLGLRLIYFSYDVKMKEKGDIPEGYSVSREKKERFSLILESASTNQTSMYLCASSWAGPVGEQYFGPGTRLTVT.

In DNA, the CDR3 is TGCAGCGTTGGATCGGATGAGCAGTTCTTC. It yields the protein CSVGSDEQFF. The V and J genes are TRBV29-1 and TRBJ2-1; D gene uncertain. There are 10 residues in the CDR3. The germline V and J ends were trimmed by 4 bases and 8 bases, with 6 bases remaining between them. Germline CDR1 SQVTM, CDR2 ANQGSEA.

The chain combines TRBV28 with TRBJ2-2; 7 nucleotides align to TRBD1. The CDR3 runs 15 residues. V shed 1 base, J shed 6 bases, and the junction held 5 bases outside the gene matches. Germline CDR1 MDHEN, CDR2 SYDVKM. CDR3 DNA sequence: TGTGCCAGCAGTTTATTCACCACAGGGGCCGGGGAGCTGTTTTTT. Translating gives CASSLFTTGAGELFF.

Turning to this clone: The same CDR3 is also encoded by other DNA sequences in this sample. This chain links TRBV6-6 with TRBJ1-1; TRBD1 agrees at 8 bases. Trimming took 0 bases from V and 1 from J; bases not matched to a gene: 1. The germline gives CDR1 MNHNY, CDR2 SVGAGI (reference sequence). This CDR3 spans 15 amino acids. For the CDR3, the DNA is TGTGCCAGCAGTTACTCCGGACAGGGGAACACTGAAGCTTTCTTT. As protein: CASSYSGQGNTEAFF.